The following is a T cell receptor beta chain sequence with its context. The source of the sample is a study of shared T cell receptors in the human thymus. Per germline, CDR1 MNHEY and CDR2 SMNVEV (reference sequence). The CDR3 is 12 residues long. The ends were cut back, 7 bases at V and 8 bases at J, with 11 bases in the middle. Libraries were prepared by immunoSEQ multiplex PCR; TCRdb keeps only in-frame clonotypes and omits some of them. Among under 700,000 clones, about 80% were seen once, and the ten largest hold roughly 0.013%. These data were likewise used in another study, on human thymus T cells. This second study notes: The sample donors, healthy Finnish infants, were having corrective surgery for congenital heart defects. During corrective heart surgery, resections were taken, and the thymus tissue came from them. Gene usage for V and J segments appeared biased in thymic and blood repertoires. Related work found strong thymic repertoire overlap between unrelated individuals.

The source material was thymocytes. V gene TRBV27 combines with J gene TRBJ1-4; D is ambiguous. The TCR comes from a boy younger than two with a congenital heart defect. For the CDR3, the DNA is TGTGCCAGCACTGGGAGGCACGAAAAACTGTTTTTT. As protein: CASTGRHEKLFF. Filled out from reference TRBV27 and TRBJ1-4, the complete variable domain reads EAQVTQNPRYLITVTGKKLTVTCSQNMNHEYMSWYRQDPGLGLRQIYYSMNVEVTDKGDVPEGYKVSRKEKRNFPLILESPSPNQTSLYFCASTGRHEKLFFGSGTQLSVL.